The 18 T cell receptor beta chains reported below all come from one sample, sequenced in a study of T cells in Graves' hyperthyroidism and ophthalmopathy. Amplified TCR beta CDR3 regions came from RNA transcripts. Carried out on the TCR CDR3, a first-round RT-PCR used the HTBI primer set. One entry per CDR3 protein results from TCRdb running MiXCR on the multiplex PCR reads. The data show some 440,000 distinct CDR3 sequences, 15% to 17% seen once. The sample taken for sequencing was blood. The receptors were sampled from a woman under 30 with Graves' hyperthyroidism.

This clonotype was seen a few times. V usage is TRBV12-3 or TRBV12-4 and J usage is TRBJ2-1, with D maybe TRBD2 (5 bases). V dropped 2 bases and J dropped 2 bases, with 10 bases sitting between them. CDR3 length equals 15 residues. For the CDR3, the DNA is TGTGCCAGCAGTTTATCCCAGCGGCCCTACAATGAGCAGTTCTTC. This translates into CASSLSQRPYNEQFF.

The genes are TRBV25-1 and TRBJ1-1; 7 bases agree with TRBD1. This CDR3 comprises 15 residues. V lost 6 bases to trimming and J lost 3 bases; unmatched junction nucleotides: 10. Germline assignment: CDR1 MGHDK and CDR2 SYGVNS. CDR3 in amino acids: CASSEIDRADTEAFF. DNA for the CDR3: TGTGCCAGCAGCGAGATAGACAGGGCCGACACTGAAGCTTTCTTT.

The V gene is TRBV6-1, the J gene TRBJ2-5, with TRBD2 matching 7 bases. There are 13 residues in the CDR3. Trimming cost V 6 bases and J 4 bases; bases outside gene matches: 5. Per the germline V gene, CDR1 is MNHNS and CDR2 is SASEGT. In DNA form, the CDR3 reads TGTGCCAGCAGGGCATGGGAGGGAGAGACCCAGTACTTC. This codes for CASRAWEGETQYF.

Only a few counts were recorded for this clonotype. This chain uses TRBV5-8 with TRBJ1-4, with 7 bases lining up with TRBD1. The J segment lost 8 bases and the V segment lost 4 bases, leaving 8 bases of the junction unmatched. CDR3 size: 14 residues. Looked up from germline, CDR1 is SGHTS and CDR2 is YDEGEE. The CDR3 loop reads CASSSGQEREKLFF. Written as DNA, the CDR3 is TGTGCCAGCAGCAGCGGACAGGAACGGGAAAAACTGTTTTTT.

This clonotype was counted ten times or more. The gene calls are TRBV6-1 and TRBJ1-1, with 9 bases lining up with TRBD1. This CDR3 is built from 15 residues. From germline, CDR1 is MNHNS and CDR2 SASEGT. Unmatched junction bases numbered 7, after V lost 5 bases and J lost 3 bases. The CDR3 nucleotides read TGTGCCAGCAGTTCCCGGGGGACAGGGCACACTGAAGCTTTCTTT. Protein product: CASSSRGTGHTEAFF.

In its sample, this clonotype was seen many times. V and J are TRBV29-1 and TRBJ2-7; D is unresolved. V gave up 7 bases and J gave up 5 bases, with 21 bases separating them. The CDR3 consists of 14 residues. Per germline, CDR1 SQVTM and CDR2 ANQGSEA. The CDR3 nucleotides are TGCAGCGCCACTGCGCCCAGGCCTAACGACGAGCAGTACTTC. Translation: CSATAPRPNDEQYF.

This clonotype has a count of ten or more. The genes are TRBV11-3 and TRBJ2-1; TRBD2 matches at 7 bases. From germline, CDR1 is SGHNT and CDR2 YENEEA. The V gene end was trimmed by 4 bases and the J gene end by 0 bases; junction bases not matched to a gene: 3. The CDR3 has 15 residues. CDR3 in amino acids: CASSSAGSSYNEQFF. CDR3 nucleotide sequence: TGTGCCAGCAGCTCAGCGGGGAGCTCCTACAATGAGCAGTTCTTC. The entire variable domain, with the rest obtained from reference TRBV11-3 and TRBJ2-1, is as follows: EAGVVQSPRYKIIEKKQPVAFWCNPISGHNTLYWYLQNLGQGPELLIRYENEEAVDDSQLPKDRFSAERLKGVDSTLKIQPAELGDSAVYLCASSSAGSSYNEQFFGPGTRLTVL.

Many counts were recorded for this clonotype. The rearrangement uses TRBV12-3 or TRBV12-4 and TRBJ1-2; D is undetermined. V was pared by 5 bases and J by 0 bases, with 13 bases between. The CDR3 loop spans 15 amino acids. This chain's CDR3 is CASSNREVANYGYTF. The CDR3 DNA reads TGTGCCAGCAGTAACCGGGAAGTAGCTAACTATGGCTACACCTTC.

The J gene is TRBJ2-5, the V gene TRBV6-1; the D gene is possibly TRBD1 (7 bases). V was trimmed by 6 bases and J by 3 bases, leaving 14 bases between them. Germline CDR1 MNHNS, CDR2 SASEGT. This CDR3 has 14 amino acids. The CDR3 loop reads CASSPRRGEETQYF. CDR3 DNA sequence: TGTGCCAGCAGCCCCCGCAGGGGGGAAGAGACCCAGTACTTC.

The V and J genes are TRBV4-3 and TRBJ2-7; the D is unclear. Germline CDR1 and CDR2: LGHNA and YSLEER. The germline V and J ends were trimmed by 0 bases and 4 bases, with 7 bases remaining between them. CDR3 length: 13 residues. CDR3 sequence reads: CASSQDLGYEQYF. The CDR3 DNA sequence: TGCGCCAGCAGCCAAGACTTGGGGTACGAGCAGTACTTC.

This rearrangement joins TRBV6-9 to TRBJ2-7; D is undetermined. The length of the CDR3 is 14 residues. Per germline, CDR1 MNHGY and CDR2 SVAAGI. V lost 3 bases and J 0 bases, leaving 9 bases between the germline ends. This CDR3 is CASSYSEISYEQYF. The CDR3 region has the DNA TGTGCCAGCAGTTACTCCGAAATCTCCTACGAGCAGTACTTC.

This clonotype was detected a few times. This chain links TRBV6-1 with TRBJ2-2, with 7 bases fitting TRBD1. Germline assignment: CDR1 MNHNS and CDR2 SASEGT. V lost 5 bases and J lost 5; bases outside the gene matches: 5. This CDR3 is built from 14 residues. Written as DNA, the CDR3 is TGTGCCAGCAGTCCGACAGGGCTTACCGGGGAGCTGTTTTTT. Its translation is CASSPTGLTGELFF.

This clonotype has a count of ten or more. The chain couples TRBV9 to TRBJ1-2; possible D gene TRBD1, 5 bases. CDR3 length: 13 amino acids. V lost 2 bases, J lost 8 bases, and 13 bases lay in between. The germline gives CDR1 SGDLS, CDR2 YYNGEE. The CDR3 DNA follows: TGTGCCAGCAGCGTTCGACAGAACGGCGGCTACACCTTC. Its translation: CASSVRQNGGYTF. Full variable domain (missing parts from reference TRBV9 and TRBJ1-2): DSGVTQTPKHLITATGQRVTLRCSPRSGDLSVYWYQQSLDQGLQFLIQYYNGEERAKGNILERFSAQQFPDLHSELNLSSLELGDSALYFCASSVRQNGGYTFGSGTRLTVV.

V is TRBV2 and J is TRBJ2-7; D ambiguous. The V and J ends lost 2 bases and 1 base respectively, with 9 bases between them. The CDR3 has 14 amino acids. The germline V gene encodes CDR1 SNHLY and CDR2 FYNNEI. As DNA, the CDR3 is TGTGCCAGCAGTGAAACCGGACGGTCCTACGAGCAGTACTTC. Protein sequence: CASSETGRSYEQYF.

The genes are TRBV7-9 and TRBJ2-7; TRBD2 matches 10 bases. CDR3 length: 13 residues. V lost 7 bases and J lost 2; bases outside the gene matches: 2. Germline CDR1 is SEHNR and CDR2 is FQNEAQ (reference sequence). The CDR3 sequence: CASTLAGAYEQYF. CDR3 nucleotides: TGTGCCAGCACCCTAGCGGGAGCCTACGAGCAGTACTTC.

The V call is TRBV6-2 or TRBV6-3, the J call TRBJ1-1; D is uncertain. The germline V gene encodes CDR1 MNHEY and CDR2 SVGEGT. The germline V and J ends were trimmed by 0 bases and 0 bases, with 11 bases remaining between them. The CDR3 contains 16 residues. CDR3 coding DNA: TGTGCCAGCAGTTACTCAGATTGGTATATGAACACTGAAGCTTTCTTT. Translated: CASSYSDWYMNTEAFF.

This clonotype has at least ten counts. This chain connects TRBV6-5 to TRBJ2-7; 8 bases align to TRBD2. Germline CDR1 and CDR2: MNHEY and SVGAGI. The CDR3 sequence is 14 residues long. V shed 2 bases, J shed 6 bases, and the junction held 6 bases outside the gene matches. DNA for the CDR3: TGTGCCAGCAGTTACGATGGGACTAGTGGCGAGCAGTACTTC. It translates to CASSYDGTSGEQYF.

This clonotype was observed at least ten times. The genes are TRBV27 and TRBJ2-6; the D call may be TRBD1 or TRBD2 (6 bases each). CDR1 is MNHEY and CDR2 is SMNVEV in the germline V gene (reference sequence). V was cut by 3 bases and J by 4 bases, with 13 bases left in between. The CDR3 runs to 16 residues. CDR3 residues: CASSFWRGTGANVLTF. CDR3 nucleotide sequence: TGTGCCAGCAGTTTTTGGAGGGGGACAGGGGCCAACGTCCTGACTTTC.